Included here is one T cell receptor (beta chain) sequence, with context. Antigen specificity is unknown. Investigators spread the genomic DNA of each subset evenly over several immunoSEQ plates. The assay was immunoSEQ multiplex PCR, and TCRdb's table has in-frame clones only and misses some. The sample has roughly 700,000 clones, approximately 79% seen once. V shed 3 bases and J shed 7 bases, with 12 bases lying between them. Per germline, CDR1 MDHEN and CDR2 SYDVKM. This CDR3 is built from 13 residues. This entry comes from a study of shared clonotypes between healthy human individuals. General study findings and limits: What rarefaction showed was incomplete sorted-subset sequencing despite large depth. Represented diversity, genetic and exposure-history alike, was limited by few donors. When compared with the clonotypes that were shared by all four sorted-subset donors, the non-shared clonotypes turned out to have lower generation probabilities.

The TCR was taken from a woman aged 25 to 39 in good health. The V and J genes are TRBV28 and TRBJ2-5; the D is unclear. Sequencing was done on a sample of memory CD4+ T cells sorted from blood. Indicated subset: CD45RA-negative fraction. The CDR3 loop reads CASSLEMRRTQYF. The CDR3 nucleotides read TGTGCCAGCAGTTTGGAAATGAGGAGGACCCAGTACTTC.